What follows are 5 T cell receptor beta chains derived from one specimen sequenced in a study of blood T cells in healthy people across ages. It was with a sample-barcoded 5' primer and a J-beta primer mix that a second PCR of roughly 7 to 12 cycles was run. TCRdb ran MiXCR on the 5' RACE reads and lists one entry per CDR3 protein. The data show about 1.5 million distinct CDR3 sequences, with about 43% seen just once and approximately 7.9% held by the top ten. The sample consisted of blood. These receptors were obtained from a woman aged 18-29 years in good health.

This clonotype turned up a few times. The rearrangement links TRBV12-3 or TRBV12-4 to TRBJ1-1; 9 bases match TRBD1. There are 15 residues in the CDR3. With 2 bases clipped from V and 6 bases from J, the junction kept 7 bases outside the gene matches. CDR3 sequence: CASSLTGTGSPEAFF. The DNA for the CDR3 is TGTGCCAGCAGTTTAACCGGGACAGGGTCCCCTGAAGCTTTCTTT.

This clonotype was detected many times. Given a much more abundant clone one base away, this may be a read error. The rearrangement joins TRBV7-6 to TRBJ2-5; 11 bases map to TRBD2. Unmatched junction bases numbered 13, after V lost 2 bases and J lost 11 bases. There are 16 residues in the CDR3. Germline CDR1 is SGHVS and CDR2 is FNYEAQ. CDR3 sequence: CASSLLAGGPSNEQYF. In DNA, the CDR3 is TGTGCCAGCAGCTTATTAGCGGGAGGGCCTTCTAATGAGCAGTACTTC.

This clonotype occurred a few times. V usage is TRBV9 and J usage is TRBJ2-2; either TRBD1 or TRBD2 may fit D (5 bases each). Trimming took 7 bases from V and 8 from J, leaving 6 bases between them. The CDR3 sequence is 10 residues long. CDR1 and CDR2 from the germline V gene are SGDLS and YYNGEE. The CDR3 protein is CASGGGELFF. DNA for the CDR3: TGTGCCAGCGGGGGTGGGGAGCTGTTTTTT.

The chain recombines TRBV20-1 with TRBJ2-1; the D gene is possibly TRBD2 (6 bases). Germline V gene data show CDR1 as DFQATT and CDR2 as SNEGSKA (reference sequence). The CDR3 length is 15 residues. Trimming left V 0 bases short and J 6 bases short, with 15 bases between. This CDR3 reads CSARDPGGVGNEQFF. The DNA for the CDR3 is TGCAGTGCTAGAGATCCTGGCGGGGTGGGCAATGAGCAGTTCTTC.

This clonotype was detected many times. The CDR3 bases are TGCGCCAGCAGCTTGGGTAGCACGGGGTCCTACAATGAGCAGTTCTTC. Translation: CASSLGSTGSYNEQFF. The rearrangement links TRBV5-1 to TRBJ2-1; tentative D call: TRBD2 (5 bases). The CDR3 covers 16 residues. V was clipped by 0 bases and J by 1 base, with 11 bases between them. Germline assignment: CDR1 SGHRS and CDR2 YFSETQ.